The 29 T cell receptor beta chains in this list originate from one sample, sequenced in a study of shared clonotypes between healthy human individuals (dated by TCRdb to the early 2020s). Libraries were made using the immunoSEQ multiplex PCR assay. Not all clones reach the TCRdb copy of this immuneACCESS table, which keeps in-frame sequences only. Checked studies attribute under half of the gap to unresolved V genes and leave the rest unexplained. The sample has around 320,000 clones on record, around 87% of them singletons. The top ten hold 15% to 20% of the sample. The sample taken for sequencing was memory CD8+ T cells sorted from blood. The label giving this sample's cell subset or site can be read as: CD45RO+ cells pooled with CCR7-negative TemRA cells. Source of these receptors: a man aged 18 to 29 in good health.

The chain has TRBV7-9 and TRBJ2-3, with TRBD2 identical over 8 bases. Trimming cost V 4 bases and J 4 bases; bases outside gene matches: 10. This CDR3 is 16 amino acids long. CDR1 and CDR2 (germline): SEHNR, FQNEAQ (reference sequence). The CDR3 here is CASSSPGLVGADTQYF. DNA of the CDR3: TGTGCCAGCAGCTCACCGGGACTAGTGGGGGCAGATACGCAGTATTTT. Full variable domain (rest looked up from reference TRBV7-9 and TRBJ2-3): DTGVSQNPRHKITKRGQNVTFRCDPISEHNRLYWYRQTLGQGPEFLTYFQNEAQLEKSRLLSDRFSAERPKGSFSTLEIQRTEQGDSAMYLCASSSPGLVGADTQYFGPGTRLTVL.

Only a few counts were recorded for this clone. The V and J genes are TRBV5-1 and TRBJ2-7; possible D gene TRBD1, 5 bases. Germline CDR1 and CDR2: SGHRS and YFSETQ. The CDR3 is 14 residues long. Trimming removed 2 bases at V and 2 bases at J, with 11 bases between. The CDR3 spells CASSFDSPPYEQYF. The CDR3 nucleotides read TGCGCCAGCAGCTTCGACAGTCCCCCCTACGAGCAGTACTTC.

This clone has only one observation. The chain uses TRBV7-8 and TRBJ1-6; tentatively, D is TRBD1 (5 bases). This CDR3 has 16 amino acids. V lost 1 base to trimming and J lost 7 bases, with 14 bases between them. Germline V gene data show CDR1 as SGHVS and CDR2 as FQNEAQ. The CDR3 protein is CASSLGVSGPNSPLHF. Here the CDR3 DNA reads TGTGCCAGCAGCTTAGGGGTATCAGGGCCCAATTCACCCCTCCACTTT.

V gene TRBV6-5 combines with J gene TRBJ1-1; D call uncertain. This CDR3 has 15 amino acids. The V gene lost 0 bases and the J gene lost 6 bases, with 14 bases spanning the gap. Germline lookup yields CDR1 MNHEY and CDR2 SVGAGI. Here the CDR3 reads CASSYSRLRVAEAFF. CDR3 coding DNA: TGTGCCAGCAGTTACTCGCGGTTGAGGGTCGCTGAAGCTTTCTTT.

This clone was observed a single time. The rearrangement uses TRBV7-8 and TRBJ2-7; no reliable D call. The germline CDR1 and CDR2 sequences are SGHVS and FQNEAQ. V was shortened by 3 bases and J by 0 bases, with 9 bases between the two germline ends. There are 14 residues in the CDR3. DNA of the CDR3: TGTGCCAGCAGCTTTTTTGATGGCTCCTACGAGCAGTACTTC. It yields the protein CASSFFDGSYEQYF.

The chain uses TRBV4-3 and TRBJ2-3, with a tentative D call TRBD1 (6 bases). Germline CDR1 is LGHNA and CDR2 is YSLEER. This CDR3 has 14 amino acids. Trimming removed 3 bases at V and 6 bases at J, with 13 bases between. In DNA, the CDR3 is TGCGCCAGCAGCCAGGACAGCTTCGATGATACGCAGTATTTT. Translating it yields CASSQDSFDDTQYF.

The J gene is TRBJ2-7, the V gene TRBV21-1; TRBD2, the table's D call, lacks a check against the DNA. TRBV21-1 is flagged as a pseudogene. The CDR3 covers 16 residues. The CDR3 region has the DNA TGTGCCAGCAGCAAAAATGATGGGACTAGCCGCCACGAGCAGTACTTC. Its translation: CASSKNDGTSRHEQYF.

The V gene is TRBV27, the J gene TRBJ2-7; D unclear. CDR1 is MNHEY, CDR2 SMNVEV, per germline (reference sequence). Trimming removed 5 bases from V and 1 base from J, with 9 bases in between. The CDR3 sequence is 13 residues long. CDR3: CASSARFSYEQYF. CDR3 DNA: TGTGCCAGCAGTGCCCGTTTTTCCTACGAGCAGTACTTC.

CDR3 protein: CACQWGWINEQFF. The CDR3 coding sequence is TGTGCCTGCCAGTGGGGCTGGATCAATGAGCAGTTCTTC. The rearrangement links TRBV30 to TRBJ2-1; D is possibly TRBD1 (5 bases). The CDR3 is 13 amino acids. The V end was cut by 6 bases, the J end by 6 bases, with 15 bases between. Germline CDR1 and CDR2: GTSNPN and SVGIG (reference sequence). Complete variable domain (other parts from reference TRBV30 and TRBJ2-1): SQTIHQWPATLVQPVGSPLSLECTVEGTSNPNLYWYRQAAGRGLQLLFYSVGIGQISSEVPQNLSASRPQDRQFILSSKKLLLSDSGFYLCACQWGWINEQFFGPGTRLTVL.

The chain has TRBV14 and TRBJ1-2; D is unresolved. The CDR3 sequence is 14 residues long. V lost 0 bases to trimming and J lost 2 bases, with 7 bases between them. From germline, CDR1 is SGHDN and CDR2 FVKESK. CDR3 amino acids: CASSQDGLNYGYTF. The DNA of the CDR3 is TGTGCCAGCAGCCAAGATGGACTAAACTATGGCTACACCTTC.

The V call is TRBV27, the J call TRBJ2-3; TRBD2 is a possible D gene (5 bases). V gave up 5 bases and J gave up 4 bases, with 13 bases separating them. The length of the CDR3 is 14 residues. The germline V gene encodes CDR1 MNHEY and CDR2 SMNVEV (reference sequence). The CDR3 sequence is CASSPGWGADTQYF. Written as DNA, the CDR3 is TGTGCCAGCAGTCCAGGCTGGGGAGCAGATACGCAGTATTTT.

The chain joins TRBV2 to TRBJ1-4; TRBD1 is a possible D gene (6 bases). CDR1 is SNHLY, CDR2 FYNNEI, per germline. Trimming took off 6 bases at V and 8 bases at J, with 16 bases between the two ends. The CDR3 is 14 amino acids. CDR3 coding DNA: TGTGCCAGCAGGGATGGACAGCTCGGGGAAAAACTGTTTTTT. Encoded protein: CASRDGQLGEKLFF.

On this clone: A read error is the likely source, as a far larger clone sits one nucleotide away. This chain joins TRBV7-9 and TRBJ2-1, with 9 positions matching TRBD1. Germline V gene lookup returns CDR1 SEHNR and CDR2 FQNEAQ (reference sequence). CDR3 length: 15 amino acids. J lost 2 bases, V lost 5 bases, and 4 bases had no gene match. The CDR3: CASSLDRGPYNEQFF. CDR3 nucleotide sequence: TGTGCCAGCAGCCTGGACAGGGGCCCCTACAATGAGCAGTTCTTC.

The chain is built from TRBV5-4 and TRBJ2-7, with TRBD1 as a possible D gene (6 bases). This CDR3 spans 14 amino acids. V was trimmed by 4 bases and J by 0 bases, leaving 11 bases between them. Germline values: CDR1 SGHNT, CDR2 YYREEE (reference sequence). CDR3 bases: TGTGCCAGCAGCAACTGGGACAACTCCTACGAGCAGTACTTC. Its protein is CASSNWDNSYEQYF. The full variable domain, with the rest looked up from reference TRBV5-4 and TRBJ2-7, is ETGVTQSPTHLIKTRGQQVTLRCSSQSGHNTVSWYQQALGQGPQFIFQYYREEENGRGNFPPRFSGLQFPNYSSELNVNALELDDSALYLCASSNWDNSYEQYFGPGTRLTVT.

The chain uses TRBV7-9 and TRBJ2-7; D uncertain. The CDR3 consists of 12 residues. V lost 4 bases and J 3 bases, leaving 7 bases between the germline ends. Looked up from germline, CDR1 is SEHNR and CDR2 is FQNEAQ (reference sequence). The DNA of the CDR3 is TGTGCCAGCAGCTCCCTTAACTACGAGCAGTACTTC. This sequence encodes CASSSLNYEQYF.

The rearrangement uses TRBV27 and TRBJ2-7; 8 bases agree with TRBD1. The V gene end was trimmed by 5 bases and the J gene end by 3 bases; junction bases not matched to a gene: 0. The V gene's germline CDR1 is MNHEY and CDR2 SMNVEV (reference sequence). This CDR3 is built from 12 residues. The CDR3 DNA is TGTGCCAGCAGTACAGGGGGCTACGAGCAGTACTTC. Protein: CASSTGGYEQYF.

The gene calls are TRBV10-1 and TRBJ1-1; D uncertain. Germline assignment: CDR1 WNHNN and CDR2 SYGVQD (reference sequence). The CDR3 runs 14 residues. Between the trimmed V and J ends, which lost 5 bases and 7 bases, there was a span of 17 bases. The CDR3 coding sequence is TGCGCCAGCAGTCACGATATCGATAGCTATGAAGCTTTCTTT. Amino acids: CASSHDIDSYEAFF.

The CDR3 region has the DNA TGTGCCAGCAGCTTAGATAGGGGGACCGTCTCCTACGAGCAGTACTTC. Translated, it gives CASSLDRGTVSYEQYF. The genes are TRBV7-8 and TRBJ2-7; TRBD1 is a possible D gene (6 bases). The CDR3 is made up of 16 amino acids. Germline V gene data show CDR1 as SGHVS and CDR2 as FQNEAQ. Trimming took off 1 base at V and 0 bases at J, with 13 bases between the two ends.

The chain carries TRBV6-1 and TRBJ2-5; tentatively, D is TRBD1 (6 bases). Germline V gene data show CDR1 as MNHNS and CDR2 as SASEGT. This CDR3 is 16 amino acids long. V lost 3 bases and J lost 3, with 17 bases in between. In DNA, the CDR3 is TGTGCCAGCAGTGAGTCAGGGGAAATTAGGAAAGAGACCCAGTACTTC. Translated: CASSESGEIRKETQYF.

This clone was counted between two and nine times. As DNA, the CDR3 is TGTGCCAGCAGCATAAAGGAGCAGCTGAACACTGAAGCTTTCTTT. It specifies CASSIKEQLNTEAFF. The chain carries TRBV5-6 and TRBJ1-1; D is unresolved. The germline gives CDR1 SGHDT, CDR2 YYEEEE. CDR3 length: 15 amino acids. Trimming left V 4 bases short and J 0 bases short, with 13 bases between.

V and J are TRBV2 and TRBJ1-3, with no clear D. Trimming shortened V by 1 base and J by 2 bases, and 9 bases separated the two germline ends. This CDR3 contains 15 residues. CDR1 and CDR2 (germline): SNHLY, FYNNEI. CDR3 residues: CASSEERPAGNTIYF. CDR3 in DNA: TGTGCCAGCAGTGAAGAACGGCCAGCTGGAAACACCATATATTTT.

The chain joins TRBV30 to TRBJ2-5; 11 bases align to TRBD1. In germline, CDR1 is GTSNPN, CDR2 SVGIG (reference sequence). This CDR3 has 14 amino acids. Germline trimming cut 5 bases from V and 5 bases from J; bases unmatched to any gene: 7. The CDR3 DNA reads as TGTGCCTGGGGACAGGGGGCTCTTGTTGAGACCCAGTACTTC. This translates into CAWGQGALVETQYF.

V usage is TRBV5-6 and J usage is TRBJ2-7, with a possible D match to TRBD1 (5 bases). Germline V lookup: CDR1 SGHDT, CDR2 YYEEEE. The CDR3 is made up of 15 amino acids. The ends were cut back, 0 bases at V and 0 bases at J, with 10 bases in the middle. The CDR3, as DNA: TGTGCCAGCAGCTTGGGTCAGGGATTCTCCTACGAGCAGTACTTC. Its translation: CASSLGQGFSYEQYF.

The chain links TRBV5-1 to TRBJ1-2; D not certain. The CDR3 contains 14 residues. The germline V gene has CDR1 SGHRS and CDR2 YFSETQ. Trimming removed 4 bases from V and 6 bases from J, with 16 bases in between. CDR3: CASSPSDKLDGYTF. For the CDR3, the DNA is TGCGCCAGCAGCCCATCCGACAAGCTGGATGGCTACACCTTC.

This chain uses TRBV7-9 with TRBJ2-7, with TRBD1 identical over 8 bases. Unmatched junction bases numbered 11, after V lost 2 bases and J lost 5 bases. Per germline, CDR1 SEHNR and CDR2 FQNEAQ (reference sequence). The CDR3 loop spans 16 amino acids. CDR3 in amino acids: CASSLPITGGIDEQYF. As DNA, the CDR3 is TGTGCCAGCAGCTTACCCATTACAGGGGGTATCGACGAGCAGTACTTC.

CDR3 bases: TGTGCCAGCAGTTTGGGACAGGGTCTCTCCTACGAGCAGTACTTC. Protein: CASSLGQGLSYEQYF. The chain employs TRBV2 and TRBJ2-7; 9 nucleotides match TRBD1. Looked up from germline, CDR1 is SNHLY and CDR2 is FYNNEI. The CDR3 contains 15 residues. Trimming took 5 bases from V and 0 from J; bases not matched to a gene: 5.

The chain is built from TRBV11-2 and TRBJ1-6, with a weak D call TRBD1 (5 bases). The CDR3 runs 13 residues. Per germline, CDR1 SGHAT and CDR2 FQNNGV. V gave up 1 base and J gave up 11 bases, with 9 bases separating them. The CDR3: CASSLAGDPPLHF. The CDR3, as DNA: TGTGCCAGCAGCTTAGCGGGGGATCCACCCCTCCACTTT. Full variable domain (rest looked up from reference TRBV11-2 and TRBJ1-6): EAGVAQSPRYKIIEKRQSVAFWCNPISGHATLYWYQQILGQGPKLLIQFQNNGVVDDSQLPKDRFSAERLKGVDSTLKIQPAKLEDSAVYLCASSLAGDPPLHFGNGTRLTVT.

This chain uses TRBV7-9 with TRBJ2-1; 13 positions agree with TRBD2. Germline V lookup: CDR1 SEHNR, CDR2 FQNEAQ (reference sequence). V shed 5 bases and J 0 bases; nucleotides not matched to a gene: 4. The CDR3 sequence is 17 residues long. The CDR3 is CASSIRTSGSSYNEQFF. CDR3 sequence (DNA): TGTGCCAGCAGCATACGGACTAGCGGGAGCTCCTACAATGAGCAGTTCTTC.

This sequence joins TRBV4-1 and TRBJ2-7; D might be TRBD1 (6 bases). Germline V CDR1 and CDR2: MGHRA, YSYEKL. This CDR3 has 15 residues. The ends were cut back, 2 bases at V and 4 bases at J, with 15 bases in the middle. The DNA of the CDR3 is TGCGCCAGCAGCCAATCCTCCGGCCAGGGGTACGAGCAGTACTTC. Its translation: CASSQSSGQGYEQYF.